Below are 8 T cell receptor beta chains sequenced from a single sample in a study of T cell changes during pregnancy in multiple sclerosis. Here immunoSEQ multiplex PCR was the method, and the copy in TCRdb shows in-frame clones only, minus some. This table has 40,000 or so clones, roughly 90% appearing once. The sample in question was CD4+ T cells from peripheral blood mononuclear cells, obtained in the third trimester of pregnancy. These receptors came from a female donor with multiple sclerosis, enrolled in a pregnancy study.

The chain links TRBV29-1 to TRBJ2-3; the D gene is possibly TRBD2 (5 bases). Trimming removed 6 bases at V and 0 bases at J, with 10 bases between. Per the germline V gene, CDR1 is SQVTM and CDR2 is ANQGSEA. The CDR3 consists of 13 residues. CDR3 region: CSVGRGSTDTQYF. The CDR3 coding sequence is TGCAGCGTCGGCCGGGGTAGCACAGATACGCAGTATTTT.

The rearrangement joins TRBV5-1 to TRBJ1-2; possibly TRBD1 for D (6 bases). The CDR3 is 15 amino acids. The V end lost 5 bases, the J end lost 5 bases, and 19 bases lay between the germline ends. Germline V gene sequence: CDR1 SGHRS, CDR2 YFSETQ. The CDR3 sequence is CASRQALQGIYGYTF. The CDR3, as DNA: TGCGCCAGCAGGCAAGCACTACAGGGCATATATGGCTACACCTTC.

This sequence joins TRBV7-2 and TRBJ2-7; 7 nucleotides line up with TRBD1. With 6 bases clipped from V and 1 base from J, the junction kept 6 bases outside the gene matches. The CDR3 runs 14 residues. Germline V gene sequence: CDR1 SGHTA, CDR2 FQGNSA. CDR3 coding DNA: TGTGCCAGCAGGTACGGGACAGATTCCTACGAGCAGTACTTC. It specifies CASRYGTDSYEQYF.

The chain is built from TRBV18 and TRBJ1-1; no firm D call. Germline V lookup: CDR1 KGHSH, CDR2 LQKENI. The V and J ends lost 3 bases and 0 bases respectively, with 5 bases between them. The CDR3 is 13 residues long. The CDR3 DNA sequence: TGTGCCAGCTCACCGGAGATGAACACTGAAGCTTTCTTT. Translated: CASSPEMNTEAFF.

The V call is TRBV18, the J call TRBJ2-1; D ambiguous. Germline CDR1 reads KGHSH; CDR2 reads LQKENI. Trimming took off 3 bases at V and 0 bases at J, with 12 bases between the two ends. The CDR3 has 16 residues. CDR3 coding DNA: TGTGCCAGCTCACCCCTCCTAAGTAACTCCTACAATGAGCAGTTCTTC. This sequence encodes CASSPLLSNSYNEQFF.

The chain couples TRBV6-1 to TRBJ1-1; 8 bases fit TRBD1. The CDR3 has 13 residues. V was pared by 7 bases and J by 1 base, with 2 bases of the junction left unmatched. Per germline, CDR1 MNHNS and CDR2 SASEGT. The CDR3 protein is CASTGQGNTEAFF. CDR3 coding DNA: TGTGCCAGCACAGGACAGGGGAACACTGAAGCTTTCTTT.

This chain connects TRBV29-1 to TRBJ1-2; D is possibly TRBD1 (6 bases). Trimming cost V 3 bases and J 8 bases, with 22 bases left between them. The CDR3 covers 15 residues. The germline gives CDR1 SQVTM, CDR2 ANQGSEA. CDR3 bases: TGCAGCGTTGATGAGAGAGGGGGAGAACTGGGCGGCTACACCTTC. Amino acid sequence: CSVDERGGELGGYTF.

This clone appeared once. The rearrangement uses TRBV5-1 and TRBJ2-7; the match to TRBD2 covers 15 bases. This CDR3 region has 15 residues. With V trimmed by 3 bases and J by 3 bases, 1 base remained unmatched. Looked up from germline, CDR1 is SGHRS and CDR2 is YFSETQ. Here the CDR3 DNA reads TGCGCCAGCAGCTCGGGACTAGCGGGGGGCTACGAGCAGTACTTC. Protein sequence: CASSSGLAGGYEQYF.